These 27 T cell receptor beta chains originate from one sample sequenced in a study of blood T cell repertoires in COVID-19. The table came from immunoSEQ multiplex PCR; TCRdb's copy has only in-frame clones and leaves some out. The sample holds about 180,000 clones, under 85% seen once. The sample taken for sequencing was peripheral blood. Receptors were obtained from a man older than 75 with COVID-19, enrolled during active disease.

J is TRBJ2-7 and V is TRBV28; tentative D call: TRBD2 (6 bases). The CDR3 has 13 amino acids. Germline CDR1 MDHEN, CDR2 SYDVKM. Trimming pared 2 bases from V and 5 bases from J, leaving 10 bases between. In DNA, the CDR3 is TGTGCCAGCAGTTTAGGGACTTCCCACGAGCAGTACTTC. Protein sequence: CASSLGTSHEQYF.

The rearrangement joins TRBV5-1 to TRBJ1-6, with 7 bases aligning to TRBD1. Trimming cost V 1 base and J 8 bases; bases outside gene matches: 6. Germline V CDR1 and CDR2: SGHRS, YFSETQ. The CDR3 length is 15 residues. This chain's CDR3 is CASSLSRGPDSPLHF. CDR3 DNA sequence: TGCGCCAGCAGCTTGTCTAGGGGGCCAGATTCACCCCTCCACTTT.

The rearrangement uses TRBV18 and TRBJ2-2; D possibly corresponds to TRBD2 (5 bases). V lost 2 bases and J 3 bases, leaving 13 bases between the germline ends. CDR1 is KGHSH and CDR2 is LQKENI in the germline V gene. This CDR3 has 16 residues. Here the CDR3 reads CASSPRRAGDTGELFF. The CDR3 coding sequence is TGTGCCAGCTCACCAAGAAGGGCGGGTGACACCGGGGAGCTGTTTTTT.

The chain employs TRBV13 and TRBJ1-4, with 7 bases that match TRBD1. This CDR3 has 17 residues. Germline V gives CDR1 PRHDT, CDR2 FYEKMQ (reference sequence). V gave up 5 bases and J gave up 7 bases; unmatched junction bases: 16. Written as DNA, the CDR3 is TGTGCCAGCAGCCGTACAAAACTGACAGGGTGGGGTGAAAAACTGTTTTTT. Encoded protein: CASSRTKLTGWGEKLFF. Together with reference TRBV13 and TRBJ1-4, the CDR3 gives the full variable domain: AAGVIQSPRHLIKEKRETATLKCYPIPRHDTVYWYQQGPGQDPQFLISFYEKMQSDKGSIPDRFSAQQFSDYHSELNMSSLELGDSALYFCASSRTKLTGWGEKLFFGSGTQLSVL.

This sequence joins TRBV11-2 and TRBJ1-1; no reliable D call. This CDR3 is 13 amino acids long. The V end was cut by 0 bases, the J end by 1 base, with 3 bases between. Germline values: CDR1 SGHAT, CDR2 FQNNGV. The CDR3 protein is CASSLDWNTEAFF. The CDR3 coding sequence is TGTGCCAGCAGCTTAGACTGGAACACTGAAGCTTTCTTT.

The V and J genes are TRBV16 and TRBJ1-1; 7 bases align to TRBD1. V lost 0 bases and J lost 2; bases outside the gene matches: 3. This CDR3 contains 15 residues. Germline V CDR1 and CDR2: KGHSY, FQNENV. The CDR3 protein is CASSQSRDSNTEAFF. The CDR3 DNA reads as TGTGCCAGCAGCCAATCGCGGGACAGTAACACTGAAGCTTTCTTT. The full variable domain, its missing parts supplied by reference TRBV16 and TRBJ1-1, is GEEVAQTPKHLVRGEGQKAKLYCAPIKGHSYVFWYQQVLKNEFKFLISFQNENVFDETGMPKERFSAKCLPNSPCSLEIQATKLEDSAVYFCASSQSRDSNTEAFFGQGTRLTVV.

V is TRBV7-2 and J is TRBJ1-2; 9 nucleotides line up with TRBD1. V trimming: 0 bases; J trimming: 4 bases; junction bases outside the gene matches: 9. The V gene's germline CDR1 is SGHTA and CDR2 FQGNSA. The CDR3 is made up of 17 amino acids. This CDR3 reads CASSLAAGTGSGYGYTF. The CDR3 DNA follows: TGTGCCAGCAGCTTAGCGGCCGGGACAGGGAGCGGCTATGGCTACACCTTC.

The chain combines TRBV7-2 with TRBJ1-6; D is uncertain. The CDR3 is 11 residues long. Germline-derived CDR1 and CDR2 are SGHTA and FQGNSA. V was trimmed by 4 bases and J by 8 bases, leaving 3 bases between them. The CDR3, as DNA: TGTGCCAGCAGCTCGGATTCACCCCTCCACTTT. It encodes CASSSDSPLHF.

The CDR3 is CASSQPGQGILSYRGYTF. Here the CDR3 DNA reads TGTGCCAGCAGCCAGCCTGGTCAGGGGATTCTATCCTATCGGGGCTACACCTTC. V gene TRBV4-2 combines with J gene TRBJ1-2, with a possible D match to TRBD1 (6 bases). CDR3 size: 18 residues. Trimming left V 3 bases short and J 8 bases short, with 28 bases between. Germline CDR1 and CDR2: LGHNA and YNFKEQ.

V and J are TRBV6-5 and TRBJ2-3; 12 bases map to TRBD2. Germline CDR1 reads MNHEY; CDR2 reads SVGAGI. The CDR3 contains 16 residues. The ends lost 4 bases at V and 5 bases at J; junction bases unmatched: 7. CDR3 region: CASSLRLAGARDTQYF. CDR3 sequence (DNA): TGTGCCAGCAGTTTGAGACTAGCGGGGGCACGAGATACGCAGTATTTT.

V is TRBV4-1 and J is TRBJ2-1; 7 bases line up with TRBD1. This CDR3 contains 14 residues. Per the germline V gene, CDR1 is MGHRA and CDR2 is YSYEKL. V lost 2 bases to trimming and J lost 10 bases; unmatched junction nucleotides: 8. The CDR3 DNA reads TGCGCCAGCAGCCAACAGGGACAGCAGAGAGAGCAGTTCTTC. The encoded protein is CASSQQGQQREQFF.

The chain recombines TRBV7-2 with TRBJ2-5; TRBD2 aligns across 8 bases. The ends lost 6 bases at V and 4 bases at J; junction bases unmatched: 7. This CDR3 spans 14 amino acids. Germline V CDR1 and CDR2: SGHTA, FQGNSA. The CDR3: CASRDTGGAETQYF. The DNA for the CDR3 is TGTGCCAGCAGAGATACGGGAGGGGCAGAGACCCAGTACTTC. The full variable domain, its missing parts supplied by reference TRBV7-2 and TRBJ2-5, is GAGVSQSPSNKVTEKGKDVELRCDPISGHTALYWYRQSLGQGLEFLIYFQGNSAPDKSGLPSDRFSAERTGGSVSTLTIQRTQQEDSAVYLCASRDTGGAETQYFGPGTRLLVL.

The V call is TRBV5-4, the J call TRBJ2-3; 11 positions agree with TRBD1. V lost 3 bases to trimming and J lost 2 bases; unmatched junction nucleotides: 5. Germline V gene sequence: CDR1 SGHNT, CDR2 YYREEE (reference sequence). The CDR3 has 16 residues. Written as DNA, the CDR3 is TGTGCCAGCAGCTCGTGGACAGGGGGCGCCACAGATACGCAGTATTTT. Its protein product is CASSSWTGGATDTQYF.

V usage is TRBV7-2 and J usage is TRBJ1-5; tentative D call: TRBD1 (5 bases). The germline gives CDR1 SGHTA, CDR2 FQGNSA. The CDR3 loop spans 13 amino acids. V lost 5 bases and J 5 bases, leaving 10 bases between the germline ends. The CDR3 protein is CASSLGGHQPQHF. CDR3 DNA sequence: TGTGCCAGCAGCCTCGGGGGACATCAGCCCCAGCATTTT.

The chain uses TRBV6-6 and TRBJ2-5; unclear D gene. CDR3 length: 13 residues. The V gene's germline CDR1 is MNHNY and CDR2 SVGAGI (reference sequence). Trimming removed 1 base at V and 5 bases at J, with 8 bases between. Written as DNA, the CDR3 is TGTGCCAGCAGTTACTTGGGCAATGAGACCCAGTACTTC. It is translated as CASSYLGNETQYF.

This chain joins TRBV25-1 and TRBJ2-7; D possibly corresponds to TRBD1 (6 bases). Germline-derived CDR1 and CDR2 are MGHDK and SYGVNS. The CDR3 consists of 13 residues. V shed 6 bases and J shed 1 base, with 10 bases lying between them. The CDR3: CASRGQSSYEQYF. The CDR3 DNA follows: TGTGCCAGCAGAGGACAGAGTTCCTACGAGCAGTACTTC.

CDR3 nucleotides: TGTGCCAGCAGCTTAGAATGGGGCCTCCCTGGGGCTGAAGCTTTCTTT. Amino acids: CASSLEWGLPGAEAFF. J is TRBJ1-1 and V is TRBV7-9; possible D gene TRBD1, 5 bases. The CDR3 loop spans 16 amino acids. Germline V lookup: CDR1 SEHNR, CDR2 FQNEAQ (reference sequence). Trimming left V 1 base short and J 6 bases short, with 18 bases between.

The rearrangement uses TRBV6-4 and TRBJ1-4; TRBD1 aligns across 11 bases. CDR3 length equals 15 residues. Trimming took 5 bases from V and 5 from J; bases not matched to a gene: 4. Germline CDR1 is MRHNA and CDR2 is SNTAGT. As DNA, the CDR3 is TGTGCCAGCAGTCAAGGGACAGGGGGAAATGAAAAACTGTTTTTT. Residues: CASSQGTGGNEKLFF.

The chain is built from TRBV6-4 and TRBJ2-3; 9 bases agree with TRBD2. The CDR3 contains 16 residues. Germline trimming cut 2 bases from V and 5 bases from J; bases unmatched to any gene: 8. CDR1 is MRHNA, CDR2 SNTAGT, per germline. The CDR3: CASSDEGGLALDTQYF. The CDR3 DNA reads TGTGCCAGCAGTGACGAGGGAGGACTAGCGCTAGATACGCAGTATTTT.

The rearrangement joins TRBV5-1 to TRBJ1-2; tentatively, D is TRBD1 (5 bases). CDR3 length equals 12 residues. Germline V lookup: CDR1 SGHRS, CDR2 YFSETQ. V lost 4 bases and J lost 8, with 12 bases in between. This chain's CDR3 is CASSRGFKGYTF. DNA of the CDR3: TGCGCCAGCAGCAGGGGCTTTAAGGGCTACACCTTC.

This chain uses TRBV5-1 with TRBJ2-3, with 7 bases fitting TRBD1. Germline V gene data show CDR1 as SGHRS and CDR2 as YFSETQ. The J segment lost 6 bases and the V segment lost 1 base, leaving 8 bases of the junction unmatched. This CDR3 has 15 amino acids. The CDR3 reads CASSLRTGRGDTQYF. Written as DNA, the CDR3 is TGCGCCAGCAGCTTGCGGACAGGAAGAGGGGATACGCAGTATTTT. The full variable domain, with the rest looked up from reference TRBV5-1 and TRBJ2-3, is KAGVTQTPRYLIKTRGQQVTLSCSPISGHRSVSWYQQTPGQGLQFLFEYFSETQRNKGNFPGRFSGRQFSNSRSEMNVSTLELGDSALYLCASSLRTGRGDTQYFGPGTRLTVL.

In its sample, this clone was seen a few times. J is TRBJ1-4 and V is TRBV2; 11 bases fit TRBD1. V dropped 3 bases and J dropped 6; count of bases not matched to a gene: 0. CDR1 is SNHLY and CDR2 is FYNNEI in the germline V gene. CDR3 size: 14 residues. CDR3 in DNA: TGTGCCAGCAGTGAGGGACAGGGGGATGAAAAACTGTTTTTT. Its translation is CASSEGQGDEKLFF. The full variable domain, completed using reference TRBV2 and TRBJ1-4, is EPEVTQTPSHQVTQMGQEVILRCVPISNHLYFYWYRQILGQKVEFLVSFYNNEISEKSEIFDDQFSVERPDGSNFTLKIRSTKLEDSAMYFCASSEGQGDEKLFFGSGTQLSVL.

The chain employs TRBV7-2 and TRBJ1-4, with 7 positions matching TRBD1. This CDR3 has 14 amino acids. In germline, CDR1 is SGHTA, CDR2 FQGNSA. V gave up 5 bases and J gave up 5 bases; unmatched junction bases: 5. The CDR3 loop reads CASSLDRANEKLFF. The CDR3 nucleotides are TGTGCCAGCAGCCTAGACAGGGCGAATGAAAAACTGTTTTTT.

This clone was observed a single time. V and J are TRBV7-9 and TRBJ2-7; D might be TRBD2 (5 bases). The length of the CDR3 is 12 residues. Germline V gene lookup returns CDR1 SEHNR and CDR2 FQNEAQ (reference sequence). V dropped 5 bases and J dropped 3 bases, with 8 bases sitting between them. The CDR3 reads CASSTGIYEQYF. As DNA, the CDR3 is TGTGCCAGCAGCACGGGGATCTACGAGCAGTACTTC.

The chain links TRBV5-1 to TRBJ2-1, with TRBD1 matching 9 bases. This CDR3 contains 15 residues. The trim removed 4 bases at V and 4 bases at J, leaving 6 bases unmatched. The germline V gene encodes CDR1 SGHRS and CDR2 YFSETQ. CDR3 protein: CASSPDRGKYNEQFF. The DNA for the CDR3 is TGCGCCAGCAGCCCGGACAGGGGAAAGTACAATGAGCAGTTCTTC. Based on the CDR3 plus reference TRBV5-1 and TRBJ2-1, the full variable domain is KAGVTQTPRYLIKTRGQQVTLSCSPISGHRSVSWYQQTPGQGLQFLFEYFSETQRNKGNFPGRFSGRQFSNSRSEMNVSTLELGDSALYLCASSPDRGKYNEQFFGPGTRLTVL.

The CDR3 loop is CASTAGAAYNEQFF. The DNA of the CDR3 is TGTGCCAGCACCGCGGGGGCGGCCTACAATGAGCAGTTCTTC. The chain recombines TRBV7-9 with TRBJ2-1, with D perhaps matching TRBD2 (7 bases). V lost 7 bases to trimming and J lost 2 bases, with 12 bases between them. The CDR3 contains 14 residues. The germline gives CDR1 SEHNR, CDR2 FQNEAQ (reference sequence).

V and J are TRBV19 and TRBJ2-1, with TRBD2 matching over 14 bases. The CDR3 covers 19 residues. Germline-derived CDR1 and CDR2 are LNHDA and SQIVND (reference sequence). V trimming: 2 bases; J trimming: 2 bases; junction bases outside the gene matches: 8. The CDR3 here is CASSITGLAGGRAYNEQFF. The DNA of the CDR3 is TGTGCCAGTAGTATAACCGGACTAGCGGGGGGCCGTGCCTACAATGAGCAGTTCTTC. Full variable domain (missing parts from reference TRBV19 and TRBJ2-1): DGGITQSPKYLFRKEGQNVTLSCEQNLNHDAMYWYRQDPGQGLRLIYYSQIVNDFQKGDIAEGYSVSREKKESFPLTVTSAQKNPTAFYLCASSITGLAGGRAYNEQFFGPGTRLTVL.